The 32 T cell receptor beta chains given below trace back to one sample, sequenced in a study of cytomegalovirus exposure and HLA in healthy donors. The PCR employed 60 Vbeta primers together with 13 Jbeta primers. TCRdb's table, derived via immunoSEQ multiplex PCR, lists solely in-frame clones and lacks some. The sample's table shows about 170,000 clones. Sequenced: PBMCs. Every receptor here comes from a woman aged 18-30 years in good health and CMV-seropositive.

This rearrangement joins TRBV7-2 to TRBJ2-1, with 12 bases that match TRBD2. The CDR3 extends over 15 amino acids. V shed 2 bases and J 4 bases; nucleotides not matched to a gene: 0. In germline, CDR1 is SGHTA, CDR2 FQGNSA. Written as DNA, the CDR3 is TGTGCCAGCAGCTTACTAGCGGGGGGGTACAATGAGCAGTTCTTC. This codes for CASSLLAGGYNEQFF.

The rearrangement links TRBV6-4 to TRBJ1-6; 7 bases map to TRBD1. Germline-derived CDR1 and CDR2 are MRHNA and SNTAGT. The CDR3 totals 13 residues. J lost 10 bases, V lost 5 bases, and 5 bases had no gene match. The CDR3 nucleotides read TGTGCCAGCAGTCGGACAGGAGAGTCACCCCTCCACTTT. Translation: CASSRTGESPLHF.

This sequence joins TRBV4-2 and TRBJ2-3; TRBD1 aligns across 8 bases. CDR3 size: 16 residues. Germline CDR1 is LGHNA and CDR2 is YNFKEQ. V was pared by 0 bases and J by 1 base, with 3 bases of the junction left unmatched. The CDR3 sequence is CASSQDTGGGTDTQYF. The CDR3 DNA sequence: TGTGCCAGCAGCCAAGATACAGGGGGTGGCACAGATACGCAGTATTTT.

V gene TRBV5-1 combines with J gene TRBJ1-2, with TRBD1 identical over 7 bases. The germline V gene has CDR1 SGHRS and CDR2 YFSETQ. Unmatched junction bases numbered 12, after V lost 4 bases and J lost 3 bases. The CDR3 extends over 16 amino acids. The CDR3 loop reads CASSGDSLARYYGYTF. CDR3 sequence (DNA): TGCGCCAGCAGCGGGGACAGTTTGGCTCGCTACTATGGCTACACCTTC.

V and J are TRBV10-3 and TRBJ2-1; maybe TRBD2 (6 bases). V was pared by 6 bases and J by 7 bases, with 22 bases between. The germline CDR1 and CDR2 sequences are ENHRY and SYGVKD. The CDR3 length is 16 residues. The CDR3 region has the DNA TGTGCCATCAGAGACCTTAGCGGACCTTCTGGGAATGAGCAGTTCTTC. Translated: CAIRDLSGPSGNEQFF.

V is TRBV7-8 and J is TRBJ2-7; the D gene is possibly TRBD2 (5 bases). V was cut by 2 bases and J by 4 bases, with 15 bases left in between. Germline loops: CDR1 SGHVS, CDR2 FQNEAQ. This CDR3 comprises 15 residues. This CDR3 is CASSLPSGIWYEQYF. In nucleotides, the CDR3 is TGTGCCAGCAGCTTACCGTCGGGAATCTGGTACGAGCAGTACTTC.

The chain uses TRBV11-2 and TRBJ2-7; 8 nucleotides agree with TRBD1. Germline CDR1 and CDR2: SGHAT and FQNNGV. This CDR3 spans 17 amino acids. The trim removed 7 bases at V and 1 base at J, leaving 15 bases unmatched. This chain's CDR3 is CASTDAAWTGMSYEQYF. DNA of the CDR3: TGTGCCAGCACCGACGCAGCCTGGACAGGGATGTCCTACGAGCAGTACTTC. Variable domain in full (rest from reference TRBV11-2 and TRBJ2-7): EAGVAQSPRYKIIEKRQSVAFWCNPISGHATLYWYQQILGQGPKLLIQFQNNGVVDDSQLPKDRFSAERLKGVDSTLKIQPAKLEDSAVYLCASTDAAWTGMSYEQYFGPGTRLTVT.

The V gene is TRBV6-5, the J gene TRBJ2-1, with D possibly matching TRBD1 (6 bases). The V end was cut by 7 bases, the J end by 0 bases, with 10 bases between. The germline V gene encodes CDR1 MNHEY and CDR2 SVGAGI. The CDR3 runs 14 residues. The CDR3: CASTGASSYNEQFF. CDR3 sequence (DNA): TGTGCCAGCACAGGGGCGAGCTCCTACAATGAGCAGTTCTTC.

The V call is TRBV2, the J call TRBJ2-7; TRBD1 agrees at 9 bases. After removal of 6 bases from V and 5 bases from J, the junction contained 8 bases not matched to a gene. CDR1 and CDR2 from the germline V gene are SNHLY and FYNNEI. This CDR3 comprises 14 residues. CDR3 nucleotides: TGTGCCAGCAGCCTCGGACAGGGGACCAACGAGCAGTACTTC. Residues: CASSLGQGTNEQYF. Full variable domain (outside the CDR3, taken from reference TRBV2 and TRBJ2-7): EPEVTQTPSHQVTQMGQEVILRCVPISNHLYFYWYRQILGQKVEFLVSFYNNEISEKSEIFDDQFSVERPDGSNFTLKIRSTKLEDSAMYFCASSLGQGTNEQYFGPGTRLTVT.

This chain links TRBV11-2 with TRBJ1-2; D call uncertain. V shed 2 bases and J shed 8 bases, with 12 bases lying between them. There are 13 residues in the CDR3. Germline V gene data show CDR1 as SGHAT and CDR2 as FQNNGV. CDR3 sequence reads: CASSLRLGAGYTF. DNA for the CDR3: TGTGCCAGCAGCTTACGGTTAGGAGCGGGCTACACCTTC.

The genes are TRBV6-5 and TRBJ2-5, with D possibly being TRBD1 (6 bases). Trimming removed 2 bases from V and 1 base from J, with 8 bases in between. The germline gives CDR1 MNHEY, CDR2 SVGAGI. The CDR3 sequence is 14 residues long. The CDR3 reads CASSYRQVQETQYF. CDR3 in DNA: TGTGCCAGCAGTTACCGACAGGTCCAAGAGACCCAGTACTTC.

This chain links TRBV27 with TRBJ2-7; D may be TRBD1 (5 bases). With 10 bases removed from V and 2 bases from J, the gap between germline ends came to 15 bases. The germline V gene encodes CDR1 MNHEY and CDR2 SMNVEV (reference sequence). The CDR3 contains 13 residues. The CDR3 protein is CATRQIIPYEQYF. The CDR3 DNA sequence: TGTGCCACCCGACAGATTATTCCCTACGAGCAGTACTTC.

V and J are TRBV7-2 and TRBJ2-5; a weak D match, TRBD2 (7 bases). V was cut by 1 base and J by 4 bases, with 19 bases left in between. Per the germline V gene, CDR1 is SGHTA and CDR2 is FQGNSA. This CDR3 has 17 residues. The CDR3 bases are TGTGCCAGCAGCTTAGGGTTCGGGGGGCCTAGGTCAGAGACCCAGTACTTC. This encodes CASSLGFGGPRSETQYF.

The rearrangement links TRBV5-1 to TRBJ1-5; 8 bases line up with TRBD1. The germline CDR1 and CDR2 sequences are SGHRS and YFSETQ. V lost 1 base and J lost 4; bases outside the gene matches: 4. The CDR3 loop spans 15 amino acids. CDR3 amino acids: CASSLSGGANQPQHF. The CDR3 bases are TGCGCCAGCAGCTTGTCAGGGGGCGCGAATCAGCCCCAGCATTTT.

V usage is TRBV18 and J usage is TRBJ2-2; weak D call: TRBD1 (5 bases). CDR3 length equals 17 residues. The germline CDR1 and CDR2 sequences are KGHSH and LQKENI. With 3 bases removed from V and 1 base from J, the gap between germline ends came to 15 bases. The DNA for the CDR3 is TGTGCCAGCTCACCCGAGGACACATTGATGAACACCGGGGAGCTGTTTTTT. Protein: CASSPEDTLMNTGELFF. Variable domain in full (rest from reference TRBV18 and TRBJ2-2): NAGVMQNPRHLVRRRGQEARLRCSPMKGHSHVYWYRQLPEEGLKFMVYLQKENIIDESGMPKERFSAEFPKEGPSILRIQQVVRGDSAAYFCASSPEDTLMNTGELFFGEGSRLTVL.

CDR3 sequence: CASSEGSPGLAGGETQYF. Here the CDR3 DNA reads TGTGCCAGCAGTGAAGGAAGTCCGGGACTAGCGGGGGGGGAGACCCAGTACTTC. This rearrangement joins TRBV6-1 to TRBJ2-5; 16 bases map to TRBD2. Germline V gives CDR1 MNHNS, CDR2 SASEGT. V lost 1 base and J lost 5; bases outside the gene matches: 7. This CDR3 spans 18 amino acids.

In DNA form, the CDR3 reads TGTGCCAGCAGTAAACAGGGGCCTTATGGCTACACCTTC. It translates to CASSKQGPYGYTF. This chain links TRBV6-1 with TRBJ1-2; 7 bases match TRBD1. The germline gives CDR1 MNHNS, CDR2 SASEGT. V was clipped by 5 bases and J by 5 bases; unmatched bases: 5. The CDR3 consists of 13 residues.

The V and J genes are TRBV6-1 and TRBJ1-1, with D perhaps TRBD1 (5 bases). The CDR3 runs to 14 residues. CDR1 and CDR2 from the germline V gene are MNHNS and SASEGT. The V end was cut by 8 bases, the J end by 1 base, with 14 bases between. The CDR3 DNA follows: TGTGCCAGCGGGGGGGGAAGGCCGAACACTGAAGCTTTCTTT. Translation: CASGGGRPNTEAFF.

Points on this clone: This sample includes further DNA sequences coding for the same CDR3. The chain uses TRBV7-9 and TRBJ1-5, with D possibly matching TRBD1 (5 bases). The germline V gene has CDR1 SEHNR and CDR2 FQNEAQ (reference sequence). The CDR3 runs to 12 residues. Trimming shortened V by 4 bases and J by 4 bases, and 5 bases separated the two germline ends. CDR3 DNA sequence: TGTGCCAGCAGCTCAGGGAATCAGCCCCAGCATTTT. Translation: CASSSGNQPQHF.

The chain links TRBV9 to TRBJ2-1, with D possibly TRBD2 on 7 matching bases. V dropped 0 bases and J dropped 4 bases, with 11 bases sitting between them. The CDR3 is 15 residues long. Per the germline V gene, CDR1 is SGDLS and CDR2 is YYNGEE. CDR3 nucleotides: TGTGCCAGCAGCGTAGCGGCGGGGGCTTACAATGAGCAGTTCTTC. It encodes CASSVAAGAYNEQFF.

The V gene is TRBV10-3, the J gene TRBJ2-1, with D hard to call. This CDR3 is built from 16 residues. Germline-derived CDR1 and CDR2 are ENHRY and SYGVKD. V lost 5 bases to trimming and J lost 3 bases, with 17 bases between them. CDR3 amino acids: CAISSSRNTVYNEQFF. For the CDR3, the DNA is TGTGCCATCAGTTCGTCGCGGAACACTGTCTACAATGAGCAGTTCTTC.

This sequence joins TRBV2 and TRBJ1-1; D unclear. CDR3 size: 13 residues. The germline CDR1 and CDR2 sequences are SNHLY and FYNNEI. Trimming left V 6 bases short and J 0 bases short, with 8 bases between. CDR3 residues: CASSYSMNTEAFF. The CDR3 DNA sequence: TGTGCCAGCAGCTACAGCATGAACACTGAAGCTTTCTTT.

The CDR3 DNA is TGTGCCAGCAGTGAAGCGCTTCAAGGGGACTCTGAAGCTTTCTTT. It translates to CASSEALQGDSEAFF. The rearrangement uses TRBV2 and TRBJ1-1; D perhaps matches TRBD1 (5 bases). The germline V and J ends were trimmed by 0 bases and 6 bases, with 14 bases remaining between them. Per germline, CDR1 SNHLY and CDR2 FYNNEI. The CDR3 runs 15 residues. The entire variable domain, with the rest obtained from reference TRBV2 and TRBJ1-1, is as follows: EPEVTQTPSHQVTQMGQEVILRCVPISNHLYFYWYRQILGQKVEFLVSFYNNEISEKSEIFDDQFSVERPDGSNFTLKIRSTKLEDSAMYFCASSEALQGDSEAFFGQGTRLTVV.

V gene TRBV29-1 combines with J gene TRBJ1-1, with D possibly matching TRBD1 (5 bases). Trimming took off 7 bases at V and 0 bases at J, with 18 bases between the two ends. This CDR3 is 15 amino acids long. Germline V gene data show CDR1 as SQVTM and CDR2 as ANQGSEA. Written as DNA, the CDR3 is TGCAGCGCCGACGCAGGGTGGGGCATGAACACTGAAGCTTTCTTT. Translating gives CSADAGWGMNTEAFF.

V is TRBV5-4 and J is TRBJ2-5; tentatively, D is TRBD2 (7 bases). Trimming left V 0 bases short and J 1 base short, with 13 bases between. Per the germline V gene, CDR1 is SGHNT and CDR2 is YYREEE (reference sequence). This CDR3 contains 16 residues. CDR3 sequence: CASSLGGGTSQETQYF. The CDR3 DNA reads TGTGCCAGCAGCTTGGGGGGGGGCACCTCCCAAGAGACCCAGTACTTC.

The chain employs TRBV2 and TRBJ1-5; 7 positions match TRBD1. This CDR3 is built from 14 residues. Germline-derived CDR1 and CDR2 are SNHLY and FYNNEI. Germline trimming cut 6 bases from V and 5 bases from J; bases unmatched to any gene: 7. In DNA form, the CDR3 reads TGTGCCAGCAGACCAACAGGGGTGGATCAGCCCCAGCATTTT. This gives the protein CASRPTGVDQPQHF.

CDR3 sequence: CASSLDGGGFYEQYF. CDR3 sequence (DNA): TGTGCCAGCAGCTTGGATGGCGGGGGATTCTACGAGCAGTACTTC. The chain couples TRBV5-4 to TRBJ2-7; 7 bases are shared with TRBD2. Germline trimming cut 0 bases from V and 3 bases from J; bases unmatched to any gene: 6. The germline CDR1 and CDR2 sequences are SGHNT and YYREEE (reference sequence). CDR3 length: 15 amino acids.

V gene TRBV6-4 combines with J gene TRBJ1-5; D remains unclear. The germline V gene has CDR1 MRHNA and CDR2 SNTAGT. With 5 bases removed from V and 4 bases from J, the gap between germline ends came to 9 bases. The CDR3 is made up of 13 amino acids. Written as DNA, the CDR3 is TGTGCCAGCAGTCCAAATGCGAATCAGCCCCAGCATTTT. Protein product: CASSPNANQPQHF.

The chain is built from TRBV21-1 and TRBJ1-6. TRBV21-1 is deemed a pseudogene. The CDR3 extends over 17 amino acids. CDR3 sequence: CASSKVGDLSYNSPLHF. Here the CDR3 DNA reads TGTGCCAGCAGCAAAGTAGGAGACCTCTCCTATAATTCACCCCTCCACTTT.

This rearrangement joins TRBV7-9 to TRBJ1-6; D remains unclear. The CDR3 is made up of 16 amino acids. Germline CDR1 SEHNR, CDR2 FQNEAQ (reference sequence). V dropped 1 base and J dropped 4 bases, with 11 bases sitting between them. The CDR3 reads CASSLGGSDYNSPLHF. CDR3 bases: TGTGCCAGCAGCTTAGGAGGAAGTGATTATAATTCACCCCTCCACTTT.

This rearrangement joins TRBV10-3 to TRBJ2-7; 11 positions match TRBD1. V gave up 2 bases and J gave up 5 bases; unmatched junction bases: 2. CDR1 is ENHRY and CDR2 is SYGVKD in the germline V gene. The CDR3 runs 14 residues. In nucleotides, the CDR3 is TGTGCCATCAGTGAGGGACAGGGGGCAAACGAGCAGTACTTC. It translates to CAISEGQGANEQYF.

The chain carries TRBV19 and TRBJ2-3; possibly TRBD2 for D (6 bases). Trimming removed 6 bases from V and 0 bases from J, with 10 bases in between. Germline assignment: CDR1 LNHDA and CDR2 SQIVND (reference sequence). CDR3 length: 14 amino acids. The DNA of the CDR3 is TGTGCCAGTAGGAGTGGGGGGAGCACAGATACGCAGTATTTT. It translates to CASRSGGSTDTQYF.